The TCR beta chain described here comes from a study of cytomegalovirus exposure and HLA in healthy donors (dated by TCRdb to the late 2010s). A note on the overall study: An earlier analysis of 587 of the donors reported roughly 300 Gb of sequence data and 95 million to 130 million unique TCR beta sequences obtained from around 170 million T cells. Every repertoire in the discovery cohort had been generated on one and the same sequencing platform. An earlier analysis of some 500 of the donors used high-throughput TCR beta sequencing to judge whether each TCR beta V gene segment behaved as functional or pseudogenic. Besides the first cohort of approximately 670 subjects, a separate validation cohort made up of around 120 different subjects was used. Among a few hundred genotyped donors of the cohort, an average of 235,054 unique TCR beta nucleotide sequences were sequenced per donor, roughly 18% of them non-productive. An early release that covered fewer than 750 HLA-typed donors contained about 290 gigabases of sequencing data and about 93 million unique TCR sequences. The aim of the study was to test whether cataloging public T cell receptors could identify signatures of past pathogen exposure. The study used immunosequencing to profile the T cell repertoires of around 600 subjects and linked those repertoires to cytomegalovirus serostatus. About five DR-DQ haplotypes were handled as single units for association and clustering because linkage in the cohort was strong. The genetic ancestry cluster associated with self-reported Caucasian donors included 81% of the roughly 400 genotyped donors. Donor age, sex, ethnicity and CMV serostatus were compiled together with the repertoire data. A later analysis re-examined previously published TCR beta repertoires from around 670 donors and added high-resolution HLA genotyping to investigate patterns of TCR occurrence. High-throughput TCR immunosequencing, statistical association of individual TCRs with disease status, and machine learning were combined to predict cytomegalovirus infection status. A later genetic analysis took genome-wide SNP genotypes for 398 of the 666 donors and used that subset as a discovery cohort. Typing coverage differed by locus: A, B, C, DRB1 and DQB1 were typed in about 629-640 donors, DQA1 in 522, DPA1 in 606, and DPB1 in 400 to 490. HLA typing covered class I and class II loci at four-digit resolution. Rather than drawing on any new phenotypic data, the later analysis identified candidate immune exposures from TCR beta sequences and the way those sequences occurred across donors.

In total, around 600 healthy bone marrow donors made up the cohort. Cohort members were all nominally healthy when sampled, although unrecorded immune exposures were likely present. CMV serostatus was positive for almost 300 and negative for about 55% of the roughly 670 cohort members, and was not recorded for this donor. A peripheral blood sample was collected from each donor, and TCR beta sequencing was performed on peripheral blood mononuclear cells. Genomic DNA was extracted from the blood cell samples with the Qiagen DNeasy Blood Extraction Kit. Libraries were prepared through the immunoSEQ multiplex PCR assay. For the multiplex PCR, a mixture combining 60 forward primers for TCR Vbeta segments and 13 reverse primers for TCR Jbeta segments was used. The CDR3 region of rearranged TCR beta genes was amplified from genomic DNA by a multiplex PCR assay. Amplified TCR beta libraries were sequenced as 87-base-pair reads on the Illumina HiSeq System. In the authors' own workflow: Across the 700 or so repertoires, a later analysis counted tens of millions of unique TCR beta chains, approximately 12 million of which were shared by at least two donors. A nearest-neighbor algorithm error-corrected the raw reads and collapsed the reads into unique sequences, merging closely related sequences to remove PCR and sequencing errors. To assign V, D and J gene segments, CDR3 sequences were aligned to IMGT reference sequences. For a sequence to be retained, a match of at least six nucleotides to both a V gene segment and a J gene segment was required. Rearrangements were called productive when the CDR3 lacked stop codons and stayed in frame with V and J; all others were non-productive. CDR3 was defined by IMGT convention, running from the second conserved V-encoded cysteine to the conserved J-encoded phenylalanine. The earlier analysis of some 580 of the donors excluded any sequence lacking an unambiguous match to a single V gene segment. In an earlier analysis of several hundred of the donors, a V segment was called functional when productive rearrangements were above 56.7%, and segregating when the standard deviation between donors exceeded 5%. A statistical classification framework was developed to diagnose cytomegalovirus status using the catalog of TCR beta chain sequences. In a later analysis, TCR nucleotide sequences were compared against IMGT/GENE-DB human TR gene sequences so that V and J genes could be assigned. Using the TCRdist pipeline, a later analysis assigned CDR3 sequences along with most-parsimonious VDJ recombination scenarios. In a later analysis, each TCR beta chain was defined by its CDR3 amino acid sequence together with its V-gene family, and reads lacking a unique V-gene family were excluded. To address suspected cross-contamination and a sequencing artifact, a later analysis removed roughly 640 highly shared, low-generation-probability nucleotide sequences. A later analysis calculated a clonal expansion index for each public chain from normalized within-repertoire ranks of inferred template counts. A later analysis computed generation probabilities with a VDJ recombination model fitted to out-of-frame rearrangements, and checked the results against IGoR. In a later analysis, hypergeometric tests were used to score TCR-TCR, TCR-HLA and TCR-CMV co-occurrence, with a repertoire-size bias correction applied to TCR pairs. False discovery rates were estimated in a later analysis by permuting HLA or CMV assignments 20 times. In a later analysis, co-occurring TCRs were grouped using DBSCAN, and TCRdist sequence similarity was added for clustering within HLA-allele-positive subsets. For co-occurrence clustering, repertoires with fewer than 30,000 or more than 120,000 public chains were excluded, along with about five repertoires with anomalous nucleotide sharing. TCRdb mirrors the immuneACCESS table, restricted to in-frame sequences. Some clones are absent from its copies; in checked studies, under half trace to an unresolved V gene, and the reason for the others is unknown. That table supplies the V and J calls and clone size; D and trimming were determined from the DNA. Present in this sample are roughly 100,000 clones, about 69% of which were seen just once. The ten largest clones add up to 4.5% to 5% of the sample.

General study outcomes and caveats: HLA typing was unavailable for some donors at each locus, so association tests used only the typed subset. The authors suggested that the approach could potentially be generalized to other disease states and immunological phenotypes. In a later analysis, the rate of TCR association differed among HLA loci, with DRB1 alleles having the most associated TCRs and HLA-C alleles having the fewest. CMV serostatus was the only immune exposure information available for the cohort. A later analysis found that most CMV-associated TCR beta chains appeared HLA-restricted, with HLA associations seemingly driven largely by CMV exposure. An association between a missense DCLRE1C variant and V-gene and J-gene trimming of TCR beta chains was found in a later genetic analysis and replicated in an independent cohort. When HLA alleles, especially DR and DQ, strongly co-occurred, TCR associations were difficult to assign to individual alleles. The sequencing pipeline was judged likely to have produced a cluster of highly shared sequence variants as a technical artifact. The study gave a list of under 200 TCR beta chains associated with cytomegalovirus. In an earlier analysis of around 600 of the donors, most TCR beta V segments were observed in productive rearrangements about 87% or about 30% of the time, broadly matching IMGT annotations. In both the original and validation cohorts, the classifier was reported to diagnose cytomegalovirus status with high specificity and sensitivity. A later analysis reported that several top co-occurrence clusters appeared linked to parvovirus B19, influenza, CMV and Epstein-Barr virus. Specific HLA alleles were associated with 15,000 to 20,000 TCR beta sequences at a false discovery rate of 0.05 in a later analysis. In a later analysis, HLA-associated TCR beta chains were found to be more clonally expanded and to have lower generation probabilities than equally common non-associated chains. A further reported finding was that TCR beta sequences accurately predicted the HLA-A and HLA-B alleles for most subjects in the first cohort. Correlated functional status among segregating V segments might be attributable to linkage disequilibrium, but an unknown experimental factor could not be ruled out. In a later genetic analysis, fewer N-insertions in productive TCRs were reported among donors in an Asian-associated ancestry cluster than the approximately 670-donor mean. The cohort was sequenced for TCR beta chains only, and without alpha or paired-chain data the features that could be detected were limited. The earlier analysis of around 600 of the donors excluded seventeen rarely observed V segments, including chromosome 9 orphons, because counts were too low. In vitro tests confirmed that a few of the cytomegalovirus-associated TCR beta chains recognize cytomegalovirus antigens. Most TCR sequences were seen in very few donors, while some public TCRs were found in many individuals. Sequencing depth was assumed to be roughly uniform across donors in the presence/absence analyses, though that assumption may not hold.

This clone has just a few counts. No antigen is known for it. No base-level quality is on record; no much larger clone is a single base apart. The specimen sequenced was PBMCs. This sequence originates from a human donor in good health.

The CDR3: CASNSMGAEFSYEQYF. The sequenced DNA: TGTGCCAGCAACAGCATGGGGGCAGAGTTCTCCTACGAGCAGTACTTC. This chain is built from TRBV28 and TRBJ2-7, with a weak D call of TRBD1 (6 bases match). Trimming removed 7 bases from V and 0 bases from J, leaving 19 bases between the germline ends. The CDR1 and CDR2 encoded by the germline V gene are MDHEN and SYDVKM. The CDR3 starts with the cysteine, ends with the phenylalanine, and has 16 residues. The CDR3 DNA has 48 bases and is translated from base 1.